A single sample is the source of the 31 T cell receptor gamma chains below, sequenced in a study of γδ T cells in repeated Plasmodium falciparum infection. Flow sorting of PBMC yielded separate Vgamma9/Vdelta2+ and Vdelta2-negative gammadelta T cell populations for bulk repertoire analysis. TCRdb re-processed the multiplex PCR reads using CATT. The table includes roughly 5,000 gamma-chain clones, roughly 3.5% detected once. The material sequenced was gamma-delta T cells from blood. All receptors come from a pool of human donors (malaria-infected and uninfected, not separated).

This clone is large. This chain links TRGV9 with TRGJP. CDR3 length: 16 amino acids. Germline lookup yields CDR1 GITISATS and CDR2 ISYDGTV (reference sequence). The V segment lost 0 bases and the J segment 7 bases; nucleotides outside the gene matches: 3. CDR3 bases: TGTGCCTTGTGGGAGGTGGCGGAGTTGGGCAAAAAAATCAAGGTATTT. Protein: CALWEVAELGKKIKVF.

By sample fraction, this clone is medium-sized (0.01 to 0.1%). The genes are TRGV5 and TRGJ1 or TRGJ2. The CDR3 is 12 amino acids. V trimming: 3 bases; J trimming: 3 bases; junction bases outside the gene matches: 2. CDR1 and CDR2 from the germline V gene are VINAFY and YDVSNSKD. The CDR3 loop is CATWDFYYKKLF. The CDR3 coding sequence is TGTGCCACCTGGGACTTTTATTATAAGAAACTCTTT.

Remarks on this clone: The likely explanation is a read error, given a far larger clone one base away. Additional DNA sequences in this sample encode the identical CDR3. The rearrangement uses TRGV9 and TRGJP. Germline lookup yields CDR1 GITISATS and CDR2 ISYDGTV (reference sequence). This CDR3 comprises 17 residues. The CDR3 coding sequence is TGTGCCTTGTGGGAGGGTACTTACGAGTTAGGCAAAAAAATCAAGGTATTT. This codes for CALWEGTYELGKKIKVF.

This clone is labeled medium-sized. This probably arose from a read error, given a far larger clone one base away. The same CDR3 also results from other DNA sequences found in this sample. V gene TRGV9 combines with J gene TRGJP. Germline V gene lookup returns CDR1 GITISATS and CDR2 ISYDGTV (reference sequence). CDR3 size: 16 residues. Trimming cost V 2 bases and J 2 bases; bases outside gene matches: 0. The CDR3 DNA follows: TGTGCCTTGTGGGAGGGGCAAGAGTTGGGCAAAAAAATCAAGGTATTT. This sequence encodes CALWEGQELGKKIKVF.

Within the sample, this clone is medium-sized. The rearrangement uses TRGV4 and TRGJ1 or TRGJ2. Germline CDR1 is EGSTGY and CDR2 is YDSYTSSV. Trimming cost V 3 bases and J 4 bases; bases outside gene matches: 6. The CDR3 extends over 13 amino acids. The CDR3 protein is CATWDYPYYKKLF. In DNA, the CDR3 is TGTGCCACCTGGGATTACCCCTATTATAAGAAACTCTTT.

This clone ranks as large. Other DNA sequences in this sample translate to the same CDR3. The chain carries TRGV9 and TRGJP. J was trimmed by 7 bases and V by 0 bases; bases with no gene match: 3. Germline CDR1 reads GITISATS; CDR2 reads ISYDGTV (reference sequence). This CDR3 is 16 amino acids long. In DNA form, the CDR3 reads TGTGCCTTGTGGGAGGTGATGGAGTTGGGCAAAAAAATCAAGGTATTT. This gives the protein CALWEVMELGKKIKVF.

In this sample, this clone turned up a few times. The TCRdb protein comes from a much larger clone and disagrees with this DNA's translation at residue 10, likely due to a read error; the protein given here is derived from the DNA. CDR3: CALWEVFRSGDWIKTF. The CDR3 DNA reads TGTGCCTTGTGGGAGGTGTTTAGAAGTGGTGATTGGATCAAGACGTTT. This sequence joins TRGV9 and TRGJP2. Since TCRdb gives no J gene, matching the DNA to germline was used here to assign it. The CDR3 covers 16 residues. Germline CDR1 is GITISATS and CDR2 is ISYDGTV (reference sequence). V gave up 0 bases and J gave up 6 bases; unmatched junction bases: 10.

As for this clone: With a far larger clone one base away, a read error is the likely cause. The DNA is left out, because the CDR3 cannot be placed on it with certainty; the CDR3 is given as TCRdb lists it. This chain's CDR3 is CATWVDSLAVEQHLLSQVSIGRTQHF. The V gene is given as TRGV5, and no J gene call is available. Looked up from germline, CDR1 is VINAFY and CDR2 is YDVSNSKD. The CDR3 region is 26 residues in length, termini included.

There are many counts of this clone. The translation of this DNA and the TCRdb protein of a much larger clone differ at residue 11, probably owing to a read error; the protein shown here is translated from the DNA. The CDR3 here is CALWEKQELGEKIKVF. CDR3 DNA sequence: TGTGCCTTGTGGGAGAAACAAGAGTTGGGCGAAAAAATCAAGGTATTT. The chain links TRGV9 to TRGJP. The CDR3 contains 16 residues. The V gene's germline CDR1 is GITISATS and CDR2 ISYDGTV (reference sequence).

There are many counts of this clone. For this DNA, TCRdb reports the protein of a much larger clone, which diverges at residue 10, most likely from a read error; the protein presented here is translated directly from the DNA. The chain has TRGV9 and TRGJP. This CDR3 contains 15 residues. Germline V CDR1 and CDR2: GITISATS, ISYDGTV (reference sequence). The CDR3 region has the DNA TGTGCCTTGTGGGAACAAGAGTTGGGCGAAAAAATCAAGGTATTT. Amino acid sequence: CALWEQELGEKIKVF.

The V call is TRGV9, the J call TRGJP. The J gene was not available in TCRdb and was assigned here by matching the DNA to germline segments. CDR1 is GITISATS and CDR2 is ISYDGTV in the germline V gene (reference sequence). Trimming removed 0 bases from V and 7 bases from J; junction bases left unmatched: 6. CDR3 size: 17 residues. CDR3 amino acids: CALWEVLKELGKKIKVF. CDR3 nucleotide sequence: TGTGCCTTGTGGGAGGTGCTGAAGGAGTTGGGCAAAAAAATCAAGGTATTT.

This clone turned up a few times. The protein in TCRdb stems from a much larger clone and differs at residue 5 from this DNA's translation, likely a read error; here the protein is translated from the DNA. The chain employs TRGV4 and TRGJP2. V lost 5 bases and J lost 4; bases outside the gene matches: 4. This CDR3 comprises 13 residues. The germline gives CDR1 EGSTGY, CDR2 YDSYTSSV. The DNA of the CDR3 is TGTGCCACCTGGGTTGCTAGTGATTGGATCAAGACGTTT. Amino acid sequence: CATWVASDWIKTF.

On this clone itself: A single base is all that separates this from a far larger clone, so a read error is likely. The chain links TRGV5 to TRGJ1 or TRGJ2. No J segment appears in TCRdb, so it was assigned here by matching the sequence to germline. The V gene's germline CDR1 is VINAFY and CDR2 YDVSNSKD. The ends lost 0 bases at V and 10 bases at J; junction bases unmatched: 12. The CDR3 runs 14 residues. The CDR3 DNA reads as TGTGCCACCTGGGACAGGCGGGGGAGTTACAAGAAACTCTTT. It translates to CATWDRRGSYKKLF.

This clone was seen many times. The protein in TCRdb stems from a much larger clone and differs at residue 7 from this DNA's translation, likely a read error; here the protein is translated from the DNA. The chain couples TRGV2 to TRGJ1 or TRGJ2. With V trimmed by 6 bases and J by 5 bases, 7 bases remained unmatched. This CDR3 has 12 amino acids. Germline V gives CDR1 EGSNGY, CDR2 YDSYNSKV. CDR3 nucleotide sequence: TGTGCCACCTGGTTAGATCATTATAAGAAACTCTTT. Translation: CATWLDHYKKLF.

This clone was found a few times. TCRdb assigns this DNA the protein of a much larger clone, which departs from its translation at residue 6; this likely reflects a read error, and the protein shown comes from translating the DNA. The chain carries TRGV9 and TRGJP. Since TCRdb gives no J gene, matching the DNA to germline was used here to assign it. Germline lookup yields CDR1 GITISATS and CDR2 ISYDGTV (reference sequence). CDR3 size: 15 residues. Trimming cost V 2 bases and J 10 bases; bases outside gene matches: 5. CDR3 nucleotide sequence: TGTGCCTTGTGGGAGGCGCGTTTGGGCAAAAAAATCAAGGTATTT. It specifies CALWEARLGKKIKVF.

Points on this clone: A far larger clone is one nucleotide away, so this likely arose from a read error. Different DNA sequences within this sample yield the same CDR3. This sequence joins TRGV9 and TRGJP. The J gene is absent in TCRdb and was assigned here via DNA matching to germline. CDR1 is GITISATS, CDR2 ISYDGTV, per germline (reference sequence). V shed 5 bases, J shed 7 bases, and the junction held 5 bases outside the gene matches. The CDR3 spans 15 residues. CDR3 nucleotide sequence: TGTGCCTTGTGGGGGAACGAGTTGGGCAAAAAAATCAAGGTATTT. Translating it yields CALWGNELGKKIKVF.

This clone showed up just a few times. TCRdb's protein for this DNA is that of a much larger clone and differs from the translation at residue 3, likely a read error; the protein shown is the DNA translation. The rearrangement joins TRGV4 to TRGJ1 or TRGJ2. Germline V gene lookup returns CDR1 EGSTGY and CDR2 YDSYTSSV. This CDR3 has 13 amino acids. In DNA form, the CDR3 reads TGTGCCGCCTGGGATGGGCCCGATTATAAGAAACTCTTT. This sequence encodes CAAWDGPDYKKLF.

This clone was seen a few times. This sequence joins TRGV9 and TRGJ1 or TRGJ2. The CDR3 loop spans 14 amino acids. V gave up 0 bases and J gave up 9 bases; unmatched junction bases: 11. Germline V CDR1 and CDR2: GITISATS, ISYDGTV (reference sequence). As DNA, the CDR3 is TGTGCCTTGTGGGAGGTGTCTCCCCACCGTAAGAAACTCTTT. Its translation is CALWEVSPHRKKLF.

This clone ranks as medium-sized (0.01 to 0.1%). This CDR3 is CATWDGHYYKKLF. In DNA form, the CDR3 reads TGTGCCACCTGGGACGGGCATTATTATAAGAAACTCTTT. The rearrangement links TRGV2 to TRGJ1 or TRGJ2. The J segment lost 2 bases and the V segment lost 0 bases, leaving 1 base of the junction unmatched. CDR3 length: 13 amino acids. CDR1 is EGSNGY and CDR2 is YDSYNSKV in the germline V gene.

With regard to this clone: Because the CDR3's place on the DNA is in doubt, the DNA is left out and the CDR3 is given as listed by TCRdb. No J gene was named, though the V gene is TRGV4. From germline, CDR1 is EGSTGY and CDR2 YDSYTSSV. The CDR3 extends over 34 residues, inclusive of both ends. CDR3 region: CATWDGPLRIIIRNSLAVEQHLLSQVSIGGIQHF.

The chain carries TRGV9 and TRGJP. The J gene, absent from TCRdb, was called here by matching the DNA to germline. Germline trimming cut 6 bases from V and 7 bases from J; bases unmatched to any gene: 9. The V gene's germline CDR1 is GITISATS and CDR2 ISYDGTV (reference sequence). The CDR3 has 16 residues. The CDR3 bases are TGTGCCTTGTGGTATGGGGGGGAGTTGGGCAAAAAAATCAAGGTATTT. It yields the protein CALWYGGELGKKIKVF.

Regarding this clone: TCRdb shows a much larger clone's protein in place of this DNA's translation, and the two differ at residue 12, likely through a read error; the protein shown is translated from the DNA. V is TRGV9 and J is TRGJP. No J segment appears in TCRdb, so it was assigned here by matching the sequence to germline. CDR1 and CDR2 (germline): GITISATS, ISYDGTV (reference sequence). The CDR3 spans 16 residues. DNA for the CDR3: TGTGCCTTGTGGGAGGGCTTAGAGTTGGGCAAAGAAATCAAGGTATTT. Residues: CALWEGLELGKEIKVF.

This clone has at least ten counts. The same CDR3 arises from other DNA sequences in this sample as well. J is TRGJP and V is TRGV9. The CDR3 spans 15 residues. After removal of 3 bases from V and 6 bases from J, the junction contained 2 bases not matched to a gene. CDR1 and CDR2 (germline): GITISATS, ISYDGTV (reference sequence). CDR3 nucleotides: TGTGCCTTGTGGGAGAGAGAGTTGGGCAAAAAAATCAAGGTATTT. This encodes CALWERELGKKIKVF.

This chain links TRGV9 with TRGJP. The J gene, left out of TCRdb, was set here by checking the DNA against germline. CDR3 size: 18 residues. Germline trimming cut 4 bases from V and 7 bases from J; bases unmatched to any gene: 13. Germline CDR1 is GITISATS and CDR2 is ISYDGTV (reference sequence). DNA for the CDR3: TGTGCCTTGTGGGACTCTGAGGGATTGGAGTTGGGCAAAAAAATCAAGGTATTT. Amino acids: CALWDSEGLELGKKIKVF.

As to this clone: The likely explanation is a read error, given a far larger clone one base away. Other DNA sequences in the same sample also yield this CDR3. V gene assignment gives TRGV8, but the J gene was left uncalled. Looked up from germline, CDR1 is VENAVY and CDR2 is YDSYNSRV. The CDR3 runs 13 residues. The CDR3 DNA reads TGTGCCACCTGGGATAAGACTGGACATAAGAAGCTCTTT. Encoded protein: CATWDKTGHKKLF.

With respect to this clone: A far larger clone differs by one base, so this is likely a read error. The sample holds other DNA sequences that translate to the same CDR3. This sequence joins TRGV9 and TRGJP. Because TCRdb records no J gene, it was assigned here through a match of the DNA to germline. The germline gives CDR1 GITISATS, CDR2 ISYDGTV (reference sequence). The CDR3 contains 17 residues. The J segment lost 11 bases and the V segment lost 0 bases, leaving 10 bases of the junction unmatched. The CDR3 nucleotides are TGTGCCTTGTGGGAGGTGCCTCTGGAGCTGGGCAAAAAAATCAAGGTATTT. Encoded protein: CALWEVPLELGKKIKVF.

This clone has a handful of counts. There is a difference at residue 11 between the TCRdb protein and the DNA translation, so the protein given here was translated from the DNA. In nucleotides, the CDR3 is TGTGCCTTGTGGAGGACAAAGCAAGAGTTGAGCAAAAAAATCAAGGTATTT. Amino acid sequence: CALWRTKQELSKKIKVF. The chain recombines TRGV9 with TRGJP. CDR1 is GITISATS and CDR2 is ISYDGTV in the germline V gene (reference sequence). The CDR3 is made up of 17 amino acids.

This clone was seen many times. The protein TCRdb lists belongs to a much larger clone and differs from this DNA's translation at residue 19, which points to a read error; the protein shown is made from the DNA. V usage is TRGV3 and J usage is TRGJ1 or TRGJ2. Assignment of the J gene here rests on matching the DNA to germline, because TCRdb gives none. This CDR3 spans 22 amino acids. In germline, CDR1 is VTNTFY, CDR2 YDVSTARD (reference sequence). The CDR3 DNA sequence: TGTGCCACCTGGGACAGGCGTTTAGTAAGGACGCCCACCATATCGAATTATTATGAGAAACTCTTT. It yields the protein CATWDRRLVRTPTISNYYEKLF.

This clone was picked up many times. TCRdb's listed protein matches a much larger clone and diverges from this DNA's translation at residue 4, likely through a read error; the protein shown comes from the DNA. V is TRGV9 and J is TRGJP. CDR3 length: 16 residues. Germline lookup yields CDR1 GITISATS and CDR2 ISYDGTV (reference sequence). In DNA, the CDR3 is TGTGCCTTGCGGGAGGTGCAAGAGTTGGGCAAAAAAATCAAGGTATTT. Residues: CALREVQELGKKIKVF.

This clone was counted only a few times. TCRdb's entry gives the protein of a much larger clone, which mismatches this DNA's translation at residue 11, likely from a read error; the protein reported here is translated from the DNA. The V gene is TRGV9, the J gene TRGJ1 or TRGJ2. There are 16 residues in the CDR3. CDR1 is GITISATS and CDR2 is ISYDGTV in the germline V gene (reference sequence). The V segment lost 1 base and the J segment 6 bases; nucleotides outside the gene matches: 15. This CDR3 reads CALWEVEAHPCYKKLF. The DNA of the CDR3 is TGTGCCTTGTGGGAGGTCGAGGCCCATCCTTGTTATAAGAAACTCTTT.

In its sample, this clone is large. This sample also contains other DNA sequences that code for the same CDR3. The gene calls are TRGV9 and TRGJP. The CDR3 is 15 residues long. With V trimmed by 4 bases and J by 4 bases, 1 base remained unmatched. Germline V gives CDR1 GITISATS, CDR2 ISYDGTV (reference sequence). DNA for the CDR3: TGTGCCTTGTGGGACCAAGAGTTGGGCAAAAAAATCAAGGTATTT. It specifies CALWDQELGKKIKVF.